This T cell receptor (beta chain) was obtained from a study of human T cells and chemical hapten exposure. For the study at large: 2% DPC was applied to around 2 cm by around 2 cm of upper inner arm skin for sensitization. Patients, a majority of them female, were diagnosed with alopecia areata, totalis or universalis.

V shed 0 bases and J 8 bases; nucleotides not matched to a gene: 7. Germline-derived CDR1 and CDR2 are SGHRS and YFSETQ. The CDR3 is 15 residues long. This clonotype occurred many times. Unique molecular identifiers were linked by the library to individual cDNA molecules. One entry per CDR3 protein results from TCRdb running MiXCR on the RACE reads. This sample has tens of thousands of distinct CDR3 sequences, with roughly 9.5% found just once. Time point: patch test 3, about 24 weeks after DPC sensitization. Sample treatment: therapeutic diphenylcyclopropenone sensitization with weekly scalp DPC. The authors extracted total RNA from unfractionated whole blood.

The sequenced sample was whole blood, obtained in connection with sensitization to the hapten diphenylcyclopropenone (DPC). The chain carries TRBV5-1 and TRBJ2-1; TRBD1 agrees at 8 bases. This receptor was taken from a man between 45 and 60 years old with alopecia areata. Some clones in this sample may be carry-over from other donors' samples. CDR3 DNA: TGCGCCAGCAGCTTGGCAAGGACAGGGCGCCATGAGCAGTTCTTC. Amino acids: CASSLARTGRHEQFF. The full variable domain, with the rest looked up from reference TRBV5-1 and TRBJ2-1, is KAGVTQTPRYLIKTRGQQVTLSCSPISGHRSVSWYQQTPGQGLQFLFEYFSETQRNKGNFPGRFSGRQFSNSRSEMNVSTLELGDSALYLCASSLARTGRHEQFFGPGTRLTVL.